This TCR beta chain comes out of a study of identical twins. Via MiXCR, TCRdb re-called the 5' RACE reads, giving one row per CDR3 protein. There are about 470,000 distinct CDR3 sequences in the sample; more than 20% occur only once, and 2.9% lies in the top ten. The sample also formed part of further work on T cells expressing NK-cell markers. That report adds: Top CD8+ clonotypes included the dominant CD3+CD56+NKG2C+ clonotypes in 6 or 7 donors. Leadership of the CD3+CD56-NKG2C+ fraction also belonged to these clonotypes in four donors.

This clonotype originated in a woman under 30 in good health. The sequencing input was CD4+ T cells sorted from blood.

The CDR3 region is CASSVPSGANTGELFF. CDR3 in DNA: TGCGCCAGCAGCGTACCTAGCGGGGCGAACACCGGGGAGCTGTTTTTT. This sequence joins TRBV5-1 and TRBJ2-2; 9 positions match TRBD2. V trimming: 4 bases; J trimming: 0 bases; junction bases outside the gene matches: 4. The CDR3 is 16 residues long. Germline loops: CDR1 SGHRS, CDR2 YFSETQ. The variable domain in full, with the rest retrieved from reference TRBV5-1 and TRBJ2-2, is KAGVTQTPRYLIKTRGQQVTLSCSPISGHRSVSWYQQTPGQGLQFLFEYFSETQRNKGNFPGRFSGRQFSNSRSEMNVSTLELGDSALYLCASSVPSGANTGELFFGEGSRLTVL.